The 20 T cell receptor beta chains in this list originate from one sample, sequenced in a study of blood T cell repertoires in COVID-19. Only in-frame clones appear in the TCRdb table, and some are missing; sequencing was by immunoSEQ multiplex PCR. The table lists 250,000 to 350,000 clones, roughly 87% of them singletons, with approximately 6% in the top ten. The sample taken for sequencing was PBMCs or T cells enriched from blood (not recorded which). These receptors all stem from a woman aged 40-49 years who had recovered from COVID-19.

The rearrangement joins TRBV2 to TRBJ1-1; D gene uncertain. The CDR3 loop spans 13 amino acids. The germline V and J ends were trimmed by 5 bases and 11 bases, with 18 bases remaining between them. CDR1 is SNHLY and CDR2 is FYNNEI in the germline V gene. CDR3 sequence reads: CASSTKNAGSAFF. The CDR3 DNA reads TGTGCCAGCAGTACAAAAAACGCCGGGTCCGCTTTCTTT. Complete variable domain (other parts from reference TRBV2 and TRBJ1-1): EPEVTQTPSHQVTQMGQEVILRCVPISNHLYFYWYRQILGQKVEFLVSFYNNEISEKSEIFDDQFSVERPDGSNFTLKIRSTKLEDSAMYFCASSTKNAGSAFFGQGTRLTVV.

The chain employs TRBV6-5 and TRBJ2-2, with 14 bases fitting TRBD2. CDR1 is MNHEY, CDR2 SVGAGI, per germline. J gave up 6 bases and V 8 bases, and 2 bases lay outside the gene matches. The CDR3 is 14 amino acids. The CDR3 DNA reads TGTGCCAGCTCGGGACTAGCGGGAGCCGGGGAGCTGTTTTTT. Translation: CASSGLAGAGELFF.

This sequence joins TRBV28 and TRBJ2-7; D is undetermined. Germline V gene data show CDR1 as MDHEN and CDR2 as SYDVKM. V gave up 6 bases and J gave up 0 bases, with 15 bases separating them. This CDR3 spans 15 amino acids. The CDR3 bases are TGTGCCAGCAGCCTCCGTGGTAGGAGCTCCTACGAGCAGTACTTC. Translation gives CASSLRGRSSYEQYF.

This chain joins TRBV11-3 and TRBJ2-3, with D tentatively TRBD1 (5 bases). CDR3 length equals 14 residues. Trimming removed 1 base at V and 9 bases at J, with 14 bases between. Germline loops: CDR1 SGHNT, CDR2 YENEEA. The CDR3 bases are TGTGCCAGCAGCTTAGGAGACCGGAAGGGGACGCAGTATTTT. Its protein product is CASSLGDRKGTQYF.

The CDR3 spells CASSLAGGPYEQFF. The CDR3 nucleotides read TGTGCCAGCAGTTTAGCGGGAGGGCCGTATGAGCAGTTCTTC. The chain carries TRBV6-4 and TRBJ2-1; 11 bases align to TRBD2. Germline trimming cut 5 bases from V and 8 bases from J; bases unmatched to any gene: 5. CDR1 is MRHNA and CDR2 is SNTAGT in the germline V gene. The CDR3 covers 14 residues.

CDR3 protein: CASSPPGYNEQFF. The CDR3 coding sequence is TGTGCCAGCAGCCCCCCCGGTTACAATGAGCAGTTCTTC. The chain employs TRBV28 and TRBJ2-1, with D unclear. CDR3 length equals 13 residues. V lost 6 bases to trimming and J lost 4 bases, with 10 bases between them. Germline V gene sequence: CDR1 MDHEN, CDR2 SYDVKM. The full variable domain, completed using reference TRBV28 and TRBJ2-1, is DVKVTQSSRYLVKRTGEKVFLECVQDMDHENMFWYRQDPGLGLRLIYFSYDVKMKEKGDIPEGYSVSREKKERFSLILESASTNQTSMYLCASSPPGYNEQFFGPGTRLTVL.

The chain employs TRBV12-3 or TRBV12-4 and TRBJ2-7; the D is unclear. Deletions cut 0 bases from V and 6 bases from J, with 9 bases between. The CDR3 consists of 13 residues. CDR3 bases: TGTGCCAGCAGTTTAGCGGTTCAACTCGAGCAGTACTTC. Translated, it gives CASSLAVQLEQYF.

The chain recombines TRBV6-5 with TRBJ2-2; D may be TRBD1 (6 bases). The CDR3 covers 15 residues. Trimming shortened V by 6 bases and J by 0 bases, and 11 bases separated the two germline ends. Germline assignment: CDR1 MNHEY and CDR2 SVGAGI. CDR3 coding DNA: TGTGCCAGCAGCTTGGACAGCCCGAACACCGGGGAGCTGTTTTTT. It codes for CASSLDSPNTGELFF.

The CDR3 nucleotides read TGCAGTGCTAGTGGAATAGCGGGTCGTTTTTACGAGCAGTACTTC. As protein: CSASGIAGRFYEQYF. V gene TRBV20-1 combines with J gene TRBJ2-7; TRBD2 aligns across 7 bases. The V and J ends lost 3 bases and 4 bases, in that order; junction bases with no gene match: 12. The CDR3 loop spans 15 amino acids. Germline CDR1 reads DFQATT; CDR2 reads SNEGSKA (reference sequence).

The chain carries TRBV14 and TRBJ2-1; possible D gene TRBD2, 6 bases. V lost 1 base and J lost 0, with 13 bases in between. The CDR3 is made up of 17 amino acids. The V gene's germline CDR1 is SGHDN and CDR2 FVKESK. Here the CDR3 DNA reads TGTGCCAGCAGCCAAGTCGCTAGCGTAAGCTCCTACAATGAGCAGTTCTTC. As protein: CASSQVASVSSYNEQFF.

The DNA of the CDR3 is TGTGCCAGCAGCTTAGGATCGAGCGGGAGTGGCAATGAGCAGTTCTTC. As protein: CASSLGSSGSGNEQFF. The rearrangement uses TRBV7-8 and TRBJ2-1; 8 positions agree with TRBD2. The CDR3 consists of 16 residues. Germline CDR1 and CDR2: SGHVS and FQNEAQ. The junction had 8 bases not matched to a gene; V was cut back by 1 base and J by 6 bases.

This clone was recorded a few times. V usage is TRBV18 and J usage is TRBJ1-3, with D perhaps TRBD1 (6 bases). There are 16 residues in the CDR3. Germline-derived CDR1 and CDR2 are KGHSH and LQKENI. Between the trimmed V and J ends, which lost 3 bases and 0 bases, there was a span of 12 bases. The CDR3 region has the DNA TGTGCCAGCTCACCGGACAGTGTATTCTCTGGAAACACCATATATTTT. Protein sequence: CASSPDSVFSGNTIYF.

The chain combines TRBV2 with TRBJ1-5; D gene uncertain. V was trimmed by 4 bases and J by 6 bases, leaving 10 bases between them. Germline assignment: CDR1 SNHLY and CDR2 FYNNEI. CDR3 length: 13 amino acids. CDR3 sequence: CASSVYWSQPQHF. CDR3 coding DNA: TGTGCCAGCAGTGTTTATTGGAGTCAGCCCCAGCATTTT.

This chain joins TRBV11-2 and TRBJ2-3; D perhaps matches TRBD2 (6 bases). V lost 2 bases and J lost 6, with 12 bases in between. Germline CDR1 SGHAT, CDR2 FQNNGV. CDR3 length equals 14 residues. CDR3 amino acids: CASSLWREEDTQYF. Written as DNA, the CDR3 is TGTGCCAGCAGCTTATGGCGGGAAGAGGATACGCAGTATTTT.

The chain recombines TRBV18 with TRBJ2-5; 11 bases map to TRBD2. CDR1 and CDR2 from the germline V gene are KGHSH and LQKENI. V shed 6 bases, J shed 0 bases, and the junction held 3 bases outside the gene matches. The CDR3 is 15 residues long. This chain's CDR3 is CASSSLAGDQETQYF. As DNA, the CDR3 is TGTGCCAGCTCCTCACTAGCGGGAGACCAAGAGACCCAGTACTTC.

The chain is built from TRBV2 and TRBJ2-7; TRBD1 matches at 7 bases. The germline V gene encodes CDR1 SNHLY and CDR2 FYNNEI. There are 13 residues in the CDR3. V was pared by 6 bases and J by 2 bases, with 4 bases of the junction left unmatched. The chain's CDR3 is CASRDRPAYEQYF. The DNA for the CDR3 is TGTGCCAGCAGGGACAGGCCTGCCTACGAGCAGTACTTC.

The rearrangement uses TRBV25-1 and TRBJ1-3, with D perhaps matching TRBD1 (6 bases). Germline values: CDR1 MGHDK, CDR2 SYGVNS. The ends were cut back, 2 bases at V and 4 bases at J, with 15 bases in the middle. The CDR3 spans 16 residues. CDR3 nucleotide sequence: TGTGCCAGCAGTGAAGGGGGGGCCCGACAGGGAAACACCATATATTTT. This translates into CASSEGGARQGNTIYF.

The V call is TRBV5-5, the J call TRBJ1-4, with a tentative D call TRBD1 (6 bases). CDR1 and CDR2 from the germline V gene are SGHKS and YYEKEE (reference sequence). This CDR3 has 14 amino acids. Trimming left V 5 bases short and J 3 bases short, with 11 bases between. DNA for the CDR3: TGTGCCAGCAGTGTGACAGGTCCTAATGAAAAACTGTTTTTT. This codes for CASSVTGPNEKLFF.

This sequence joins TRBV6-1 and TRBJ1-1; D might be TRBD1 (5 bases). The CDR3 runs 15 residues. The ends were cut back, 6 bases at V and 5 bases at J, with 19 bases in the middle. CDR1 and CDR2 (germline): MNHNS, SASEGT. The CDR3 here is CASRGPGLQKTEAFF. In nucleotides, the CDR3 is TGTGCCAGCAGGGGACCGGGACTCCAAAAAACTGAAGCTTTCTTT.

The CDR3 DNA sequence: TGTGCCACCAGCAGAGGCGAGACAGGGGTCTATGGCTACACCTTC. Amino acids: CATSRGETGVYGYTF. The gene calls are TRBV15 and TRBJ1-2; TRBD1 aligns across 8 bases. Germline loops: CDR1 LNHNV, CDR2 YYDKDF (reference sequence). The CDR3 is 15 amino acids. With V trimmed by 1 base and J by 4 bases, 5 bases remained unmatched. Supplemented by reference TRBV15 and TRBJ1-2, the full variable domain reads DAMVIQNPRYQVTQFGKPVTLSCSQTLNHNVMYWYQQKSSQAPKLLFHYYDKDFNNEADTPDNFQSRRPNTSFCFLDIRSPGLGDTAMYLCATSRGETGVYGYTFGSGTRLTVV.